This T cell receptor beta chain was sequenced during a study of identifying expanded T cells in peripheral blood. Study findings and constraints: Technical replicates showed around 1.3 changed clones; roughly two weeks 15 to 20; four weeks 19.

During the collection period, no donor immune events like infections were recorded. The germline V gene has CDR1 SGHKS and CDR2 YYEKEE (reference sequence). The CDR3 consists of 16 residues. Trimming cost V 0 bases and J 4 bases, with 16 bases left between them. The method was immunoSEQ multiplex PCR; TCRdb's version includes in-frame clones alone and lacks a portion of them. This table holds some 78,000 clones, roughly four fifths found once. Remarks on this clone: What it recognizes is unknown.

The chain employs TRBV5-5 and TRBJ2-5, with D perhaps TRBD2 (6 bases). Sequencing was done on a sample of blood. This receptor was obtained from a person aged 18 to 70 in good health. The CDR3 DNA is TGTGCCAGCAGCTTGGAAGGGACTTTCAGAGGAGAGACCCAGTACTTC. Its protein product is CASSLEGTFRGETQYF. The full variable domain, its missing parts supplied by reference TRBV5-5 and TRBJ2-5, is DAGVTQSPTHLIKTRGQQVTLRCSPISGHKSVSWYQQVLGQGPQFIFQYYEKEERGRGNFPDRFSARQFPNYSSELNVNALLLGDSALYLCASSLEGTFRGETQYFGPGTRLLVL.